This T cell receptor beta chain stems from a study of cytomegalovirus exposure and HLA in healthy donors. V lost 1 base and J lost 8, with 14 bases in between. Germline V gives CDR1 GTSNPN, CDR2 SVGIG (reference sequence). The CDR3 totals 14 residues. Amplification used 60 Vbeta primers and 13 Jbeta primers. Only in-frame clones appear in the TCRdb table, and some are missing; sequencing was by immunoSEQ multiplex PCR. The table records more than 95,000 clones, over 65% of them present only once. Sequencing was done on a sample of PBMCs. The TCR comes from a man between 40 and 49 years old in good health and CMV-seropositive. The chain is built from TRBV30 and TRBJ1-4; a weak D match, TRBD1 (5 bases). This CDR3 is CAWSEGRGGEKLFF. The CDR3 region has the DNA TGTGCCTGGAGTGAAGGGAGGGGAGGGGAAAAACTGTTTTTT.